One and the same sample provided the 18 T cell receptor beta chains below, sequenced in a study of metastatic and nonmetastatic thyroid tumors. Not a single patient had been given any form of treatment at any point before undergoing thyroid surgery. TCRdb reprocessed the PCR reads using MiXCR. The repertoire holds about 25,000 clones, with roughly 21% as singletons. Sequencing used blood. Receptors were obtained from a male donor with papillary thyroid cancer or a benign thyroid nodule (not recorded which). Some clones in this sample may be carry-over from other donors' samples.

The J gene is TRBJ2-1, the V gene TRBV24-1; perhaps D is TRBD1 or TRBD2 (5 bases each). Per the germline V gene, CDR1 is KGHDR and CDR2 is SFDVKD. This CDR3 comprises 14 residues. V lost 6 bases to trimming and J lost 7 bases, with 15 bases between them. DNA of the CDR3: TGTGCCACCAGTTCTGCAGGCTGGGGGAATGAGCAGTTCTTC. It is translated as CATSSAGWGNEQFF.

This clone was detected ten times or more. The rearrangement joins TRBV12-3 or TRBV12-4 to TRBJ1-6; possible D gene TRBD1, 6 bases. V lost 3 bases and J lost 9, with 30 bases in between. The CDR3 runs 20 residues. CDR3 region: CASSFQGSPGWGLYGSPLHF. The CDR3 DNA reads TGTGCCAGCAGTTTTCAGGGGTCCCCGGGGTGGGGGCTTTATGGTTCACCCCTCCACTTT.

This clone came up a few times. The V call is TRBV20-1, the J call TRBJ1-5, with D hard to call. V was pared by 0 bases and J by 0 bases, with 18 bases between. Germline V CDR1 and CDR2: DFQATT, SNEGSKA (reference sequence). This CDR3 contains 18 residues. The CDR3 sequence is CSARDGQPPNYSNQPQHF. CDR3 in DNA: TGCAGTGCTAGAGATGGTCAGCCGCCGAATTATAGCAATCAGCCCCAGCATTTT.

This clone is categorized as medium-sized. The V call is TRBV4-1, the J call TRBJ1-6; D unresolved. The V gene's germline CDR1 is MGHRA and CDR2 YSYEKL. This CDR3 has 16 amino acids. V was clipped by 1 base and J by 7 bases, with 14 bases between them. In nucleotides, the CDR3 is TGCGCCAGCAGCCAAGTTAGTTCAAATCTGAATTCACCCCTCCACTTT. It is translated as CASSQVSSNLNSPLHF.

In its sample, this clone was seen many times. The V call is TRBV11-3, the J call TRBJ1-4; D is perhaps TRBD1 (6 bases). Deletions cut 4 bases from V and 6 bases from J, with 12 bases between. This CDR3 is built from 14 residues. Germline loops: CDR1 SGHNT, CDR2 YENEEA. The DNA of the CDR3 is TGTGCCAGCAGCTCAGGGGCACTATATGAAAAACTGTTTTTT. Protein sequence: CASSSGALYEKLFF. The full variable domain, in which reference TRBV11-3 and TRBJ1-4 provide the parts outside the CDR3, is EAGVVQSPRYKIIEKKQPVAFWCNPISGHNTLYWYLQNLGQGPELLIRYENEEAVDDSQLPKDRFSAERLKGVDSTLKIQPAELGDSAVYLCASSSGALYEKLFFGSGTQLSVL.

The chain couples TRBV30 to TRBJ1-1; D uncertain. Trimming took 1 base from V and 8 from J, leaving 2 bases between them. The length of the CDR3 is 9 residues. The germline V gene encodes CDR1 GTSNPN and CDR2 SVGIG (reference sequence). In DNA, the CDR3 is TGTGCCTGGAGTGCGGAAGCTTTCTTT. It yields the protein CAWSAEAFF. Variable domain in full (rest from reference TRBV30 and TRBJ1-1): SQTIHQWPATLVQPVGSPLSLECTVEGTSNPNLYWYRQAAGRGLQLLFYSVGIGQISSEVPQNLSASRPQDRQFILSSKKLLLSDSGFYLCAWSAEAFFGQGTRLTVV.

This clone showed up many times. V gene TRBV2 combines with J gene TRBJ2-2; D possibly corresponds to TRBD2 (5 bases). The CDR3 covers 14 residues. Germline CDR1 and CDR2: SNHLY and FYNNEI. The V end was cut by 6 bases, the J end by 3 bases, with 11 bases between. CDR3 bases: TGTGCCAGCAGCACTAGAAAAGACACCGGGGAGCTGTTTTTT. Protein product: CASSTRKDTGELFF.

This clone turned up a few times. The rearrangement uses TRBV2 and TRBJ2-1; D is possibly TRBD2 (5 bases). V shed 7 bases and J shed 4 bases, with 14 bases lying between them. Germline CDR1 and CDR2: SNHLY and FYNNEI. The CDR3 extends over 14 amino acids. CDR3 loop: CASIGKHSYNEQFF. The CDR3 nucleotides are TGTGCCAGCATCGGGAAACACTCATACAATGAGCAGTTCTTC.

This clone appeared many times. Other DNA sequences in the sample encode the same CDR3. The chain employs TRBV20-1 and TRBJ2-3; D is ambiguous. The germline V gene has CDR1 DFQATT and CDR2 SNEGSKA (reference sequence). The CDR3 runs 11 residues. The germline V and J ends were trimmed by 3 bases and 12 bases, with 13 bases remaining between them. The chain's CDR3 is CSASFSQFQYF. The CDR3 DNA reads TGCAGTGCTAGTTTCTCGCAATTCCAGTATTTT.

The sample holds many counts of this clone. In DNA, the CDR3 is TGTGCCAGCAGTGAGGGGGTCTATGGCTACACCTTC. Translating gives CASSEGVYGYTF. The gene calls are TRBV2 and TRBJ1-2, with D possibly matching TRBD1 (5 bases). The germline V and J ends were trimmed by 3 bases and 4 bases, with 6 bases remaining between them. This CDR3 contains 12 residues. Per the germline V gene, CDR1 is SNHLY and CDR2 is FYNNEI.

This clone was picked up many times. Other nucleotide sequences in the sample specify the same CDR3. The rearrangement joins TRBV27 to TRBJ1-1; tentatively, D is TRBD1 (5 bases). Germline V CDR1 and CDR2: MNHEY, SMNVEV (reference sequence). The CDR3 extends over 15 amino acids. V lost 6 bases to trimming and J lost 2 bases, with 16 bases between them. CDR3 protein: CASSPGGSLNTEAFF. As DNA, the CDR3 is TGTGCCAGCAGCCCGGGGGGAAGTCTTAACACTGAAGCTTTCTTT.

Ten or more counts support this clone. The rearrangement uses TRBV6-1 and TRBJ1-5, with D perhaps TRBD1 (5 bases). V lost 0 bases, J lost 9 bases, and 15 bases lay in between. Germline CDR1 and CDR2: MNHNS and SASEGT. The CDR3 runs 15 residues. The CDR3 protein is CASSEAYIGTTPQHF. Written as DNA, the CDR3 is TGTGCCAGCAGTGAAGCGTACATTGGGACCACGCCCCAGCATTTT.

This clone was detected many times. The chain combines TRBV27 with TRBJ2-1, with TRBD1 matching over 8 bases. V lost 2 bases, J lost 7 bases, and 4 bases stayed unmatched. The CDR3 is made up of 14 amino acids. Germline CDR1 and CDR2: MNHEY and SMNVEV (reference sequence). The CDR3, as DNA: TGTGCCAGCAGTTTACAGGGGGCTGGGAATGAGCAGTTCTTC. Its protein product is CASSLQGAGNEQFF.

At least ten counts were recorded for this clone. The V gene is TRBV6-2 or TRBV6-3, the J gene TRBJ2-5, with 8 bases identical to TRBD1. The CDR3 has 16 amino acids. Germline trimming cut 2 bases from V and 3 bases from J; bases unmatched to any gene: 8. Germline CDR1 and CDR2: MNHEY and SVGEGT. The CDR3 coding sequence is TGTGCCAGCAGTTACGACTCAGGGGGCCCCAAAGAGACCCAGTACTTC. This sequence encodes CASSYDSGGPKETQYF.

This chain uses TRBV3-1 with TRBJ1-5, with D possibly being TRBD1 (5 bases). Germline lookup yields CDR1 LGHDT and CDR2 YNNKEL (reference sequence). This CDR3 is 18 amino acids long. Trimming stripped 0 bases from V and 3 bases from J, with 18 bases between. CDR3 DNA sequence: TGTGCCAGCAGCCAAGATAGGCATTTATGGGACCCCAATCAGCCCCAGCATTTT. It translates to CASSQDRHLWDPNQPQHF.

This clone was seen a few times. The gene calls are TRBV2 and TRBJ1-5, with D possibly being TRBD1 (5 bases). This CDR3 is built from 15 residues. CDR1 is SNHLY, CDR2 FYNNEI, per germline. Trimming pared 2 bases from V and 7 bases from J, leaving 15 bases between. CDR3 residues: CASSEYQSGNQPQHF. CDR3 sequence (DNA): TGTGCCAGCAGTGAATATCAGTCAGGGAACCAGCCCCAGCATTTT.

The chain joins TRBV18 to TRBJ2-7; a weak D match, TRBD1 (5 bases). The CDR3 length is 14 residues. Trimming took 6 bases from V and 3 from J, leaving 15 bases between them. CDR1 is KGHSH and CDR2 is LQKENI in the germline V gene. The CDR3: CASSLVGQGYEQYF. CDR3 bases: TGTGCCAGCTCCCTGGTAGGTCAGGGCTACGAGCAGTACTTC.

By sample share, this clone is medium-sized. This sequence joins TRBV6-1 and TRBJ1-6, with a tentative D call TRBD1 (5 bases). CDR1 MNHNS and CDR2 SASEGT come from the germline V gene. The length of the CDR3 is 16 residues. The germline V and J ends were trimmed by 7 bases and 5 bases, with 18 bases remaining between them. This CDR3 is CASTGGADRHNSPLHF. DNA for the CDR3: TGTGCCAGCACCGGTGGGGCGGACCGCCATAATTCACCCCTCCACTTT.